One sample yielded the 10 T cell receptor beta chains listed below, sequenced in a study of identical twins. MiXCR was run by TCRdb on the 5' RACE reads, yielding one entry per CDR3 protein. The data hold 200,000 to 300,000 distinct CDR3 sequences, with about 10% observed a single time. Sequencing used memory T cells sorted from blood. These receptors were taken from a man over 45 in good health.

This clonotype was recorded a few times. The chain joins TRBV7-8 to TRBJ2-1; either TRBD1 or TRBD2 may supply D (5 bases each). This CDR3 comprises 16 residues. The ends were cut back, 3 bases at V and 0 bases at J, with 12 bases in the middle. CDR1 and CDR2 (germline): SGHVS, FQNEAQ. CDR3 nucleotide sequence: TGTGCCAGCAGCTTCGGGGCTACCAGCTCCTACAATGAGCAGTTCTTC. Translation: CASSFGATSSYNEQFF.

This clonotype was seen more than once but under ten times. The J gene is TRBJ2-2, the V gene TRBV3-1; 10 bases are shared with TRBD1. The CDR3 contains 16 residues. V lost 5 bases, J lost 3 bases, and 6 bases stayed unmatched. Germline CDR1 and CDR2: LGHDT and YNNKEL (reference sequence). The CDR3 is CASSAPGTGDTGELFF. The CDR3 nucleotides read TGTGCCAGCAGCGCCCCCGGGACAGGGGACACCGGGGAGCTGTTTTTT.

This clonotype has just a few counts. CDR3: CSARQTLGNQPQHF. CDR3 sequence (DNA): TGCAGTGCTAGGCAGACCTTGGGCAATCAGCCCCAGCATTTT. This chain connects TRBV20-1 to TRBJ1-5, with unresolved D. Germline CDR1 and CDR2: DFQATT and SNEGSKA (reference sequence). The CDR3 is 14 residues long. V was shortened by 3 bases and J by 2 bases, with 11 bases between the two germline ends.

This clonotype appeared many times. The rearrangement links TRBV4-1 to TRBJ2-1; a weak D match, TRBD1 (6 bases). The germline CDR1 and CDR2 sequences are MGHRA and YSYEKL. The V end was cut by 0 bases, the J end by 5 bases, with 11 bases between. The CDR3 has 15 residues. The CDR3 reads CASSQDPGVNNEQFF. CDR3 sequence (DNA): TGCGCCAGCAGCCAAGACCCAGGGGTCAACAATGAGCAGTTCTTC.

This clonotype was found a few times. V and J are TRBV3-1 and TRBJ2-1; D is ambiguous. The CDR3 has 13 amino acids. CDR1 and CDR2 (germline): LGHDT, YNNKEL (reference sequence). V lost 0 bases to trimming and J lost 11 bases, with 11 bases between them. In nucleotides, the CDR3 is TGTGCCAGCAGCCAAGATCTTCTGGGTCAGCAGTTCTTC. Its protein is CASSQDLLGQQFF.

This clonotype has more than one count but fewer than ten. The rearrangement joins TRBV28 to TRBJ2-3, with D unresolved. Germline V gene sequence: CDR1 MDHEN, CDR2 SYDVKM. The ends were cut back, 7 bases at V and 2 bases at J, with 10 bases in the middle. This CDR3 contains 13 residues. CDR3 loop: CASNRFITDTQYF. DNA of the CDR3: TGTGCCAGCAATAGATTTATCACAGATACGCAGTATTTT.

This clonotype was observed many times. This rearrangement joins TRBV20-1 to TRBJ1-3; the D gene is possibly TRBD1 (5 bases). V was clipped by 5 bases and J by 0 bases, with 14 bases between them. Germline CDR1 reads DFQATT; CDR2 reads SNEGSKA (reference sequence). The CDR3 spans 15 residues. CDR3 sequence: CSAVDRLTSGNTIYF. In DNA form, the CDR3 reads TGCAGTGCTGTCGACAGACTAACCTCTGGAAACACCATATATTTT.

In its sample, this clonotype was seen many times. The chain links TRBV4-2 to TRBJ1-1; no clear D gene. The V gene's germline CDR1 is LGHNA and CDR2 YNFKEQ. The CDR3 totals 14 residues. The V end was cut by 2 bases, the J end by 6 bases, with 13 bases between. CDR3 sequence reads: CASSQSAGVPEAFF. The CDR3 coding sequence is TGTGCCAGCAGCCAATCGGCGGGCGTCCCTGAAGCTTTCTTT.

The CDR3, as DNA: TGTGCCAGCAGAACTGAAAACCTAGGTAACAATGAGCAGTTCTTC. It encodes CASRTENLGNNEQFF. V and J are TRBV28 and TRBJ2-1; D unclear. Germline values: CDR1 MDHEN, CDR2 SYDVKM. V lost 6 bases, J lost 5 bases, and 17 bases lay in between. This CDR3 spans 15 amino acids. The full variable domain, rest sourced from reference TRBV28 and TRBJ2-1, is DVKVTQSSRYLVKRTGEKVFLECVQDMDHENMFWYRQDPGLGLRLIYFSYDVKMKEKGDIPEGYSVSREKKERFSLILESASTNQTSMYLCASRTENLGNNEQFFGPGTRLTVL.

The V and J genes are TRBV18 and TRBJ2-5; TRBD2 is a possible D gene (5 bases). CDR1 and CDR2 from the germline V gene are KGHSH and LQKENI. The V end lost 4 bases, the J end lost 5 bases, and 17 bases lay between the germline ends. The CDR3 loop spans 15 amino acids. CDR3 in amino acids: CASSLRTGFFETQYF. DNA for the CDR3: TGTGCCAGCTCACTGCGGACGGGATTTTTTGAGACCCAGTACTTC.